Below are 26 T cell receptor beta chains sequenced from a single sample in a study of cytomegalovirus exposure and HLA in healthy donors. Use of 60 Vbeta and 13 Jbeta primers characterized the PCR. The table came from immunoSEQ multiplex PCR; TCRdb's copy has only in-frame clones and leaves some out. The table includes 130,000 or so clones, almost 85% detected once. The material sequenced was PBMCs. The receptors here all came from a middle-aged woman in good health and CMV-seronegative.

V gene TRBV27 combines with J gene TRBJ2-7, with a possible D match to TRBD1 (7 bases). Germline V gene lookup returns CDR1 MNHEY and CDR2 SMNVEV (reference sequence). Trimming left V 4 bases short and J 2 bases short, with 12 bases between. CDR3 length: 14 residues. The DNA for the CDR3 is TGTGCCAGCAGTTCTCAGGGGGGCCCCTACGAGCAGTACTTC. Translated: CASSSQGGPYEQYF.

The rearrangement uses TRBV28 and TRBJ2-2, with D perhaps matching TRBD2 (6 bases). The CDR3 has 15 amino acids. In germline, CDR1 is MDHEN, CDR2 SYDVKM. V shed 6 bases and J shed 7 bases, with 18 bases lying between them. This CDR3 is CASSWGLGDGGELFF. The CDR3 coding sequence is TGTGCCAGCAGCTGGGGACTGGGGGATGGCGGGGAGCTGTTTTTT.

The V gene is TRBV11-2, the J gene TRBJ1-1; D unclear. The V and J ends lost 1 base and 3 bases respectively, with 6 bases between them. Germline V gene data show CDR1 as SGHAT and CDR2 as FQNNGV. CDR3 length equals 13 residues. The CDR3 loop reads CASSLVPDTEAFF. Written as DNA, the CDR3 is TGTGCCAGCAGCTTAGTTCCGGACACTGAAGCTTTCTTT.

The chain links TRBV28 to TRBJ2-4, with 9 bases lining up with TRBD2. V gave up 10 bases and J gave up 4 bases; unmatched junction bases: 11. The CDR3 covers 15 residues. CDR1 and CDR2 (germline): MDHEN, SYDVKM. The CDR3 spells CAIRQAGGPKNIQYF. CDR3 nucleotide sequence: TGTGCCATCCGGCAGGCGGGAGGGCCGAAAAACATTCAGTACTTC. Full variable domain (remainder filled in from reference TRBV28 and TRBJ2-4): DVKVTQSSRYLVKRTGEKVFLECVQDMDHENMFWYRQDPGLGLRLIYFSYDVKMKEKGDIPEGYSVSREKKERFSLILESASTNQTSMYLCAIRQAGGPKNIQYFGAGTRLSVL.

Only one count was recorded for this clone. The gene calls are TRBV19 and TRBJ2-7, with TRBD2 identical over 10 bases. Germline V gives CDR1 LNHDA, CDR2 SQIVND (reference sequence). The V and J ends lost 1 base and 2 bases, in that order; junction bases with no gene match: 5. This CDR3 has 16 amino acids. The CDR3 loop is CASSIGSAGGPYEQYF. The CDR3 DNA sequence: TGTGCCAGTAGTATAGGGTCAGCGGGAGGGCCCTACGAGCAGTACTTC.

This chain joins TRBV20-1 and TRBJ2-1; D uncertain. CDR1 is DFQATT, CDR2 SNEGSKA, per germline (reference sequence). The V end was cut by 0 bases, the J end by 9 bases, with 6 bases between. This CDR3 spans 11 amino acids. The CDR3 bases are TGCAGTGCTAGAGATCGGGTTGAGCAGTTCTTC. This sequence encodes CSARDRVEQFF.

As concerns this clone: Other DNA sequences from this sample encode an identical CDR3 as well. This chain joins TRBV27 and TRBJ2-7; TRBD2 is a possible D gene (6 bases). Germline V gene data show CDR1 as MNHEY and CDR2 as SMNVEV (reference sequence). The ends were cut back, 3 bases at V and 1 base at J, with 10 bases in the middle. The CDR3 extends over 14 amino acids. DNA of the CDR3: TGTGCCAGCAGTTTTAGCGGAGAATCCTACGAGCAGTACTTC. Its protein product is CASSFSGESYEQYF.

This clone has just one count. The V call is TRBV29-1, the J call TRBJ1-2; D might be TRBD1 (5 bases). Germline CDR1 reads SQVTM; CDR2 reads ANQGSEA. Trimming stripped 4 bases from V and 2 bases from J, with 8 bases between. CDR3 length: 12 amino acids. The CDR3 DNA is TGCAGCGTTGCTGACAGAAACTATGGCTACACCTTC. This codes for CSVADRNYGYTF.

This rearrangement joins TRBV7-9 to TRBJ1-3; 10 bases map to TRBD1. Per the germline V gene, CDR1 is SEHNR and CDR2 is FQNEAQ (reference sequence). J gave up 3 bases and V 5 bases, and 4 bases lay outside the gene matches. The CDR3 has 15 residues. Here the CDR3 reads CASSPTGGIGNTIYF. Written as DNA, the CDR3 is TGTGCCAGCAGCCCGACAGGGGGCATTGGAAACACCATATATTTT.

V and J are TRBV11-2 and TRBJ2-7; no clear D. The CDR3 is made up of 15 amino acids. Looked up from germline, CDR1 is SGHAT and CDR2 is FQNNGV. V dropped 5 bases and J dropped 3 bases, with 17 bases sitting between them. In DNA form, the CDR3 reads TGTGCCAGCAGCGTACGACCTGTTACGGGCTACGAGCAGTACTTC. Its protein product is CASSVRPVTGYEQYF.

This chain links TRBV4-3 with TRBJ2-5; D unclear. The tail of the sequence fits TRBJ2-7 better, so the J call may be wrong. The CDR3 length is 14 residues. The germline gives CDR1 LGHNA, CDR2 YSLEER. The DNA for the CDR3 is TGCGCCAGCAGCCAAGATCGGAGAGCCTACGAGCAGTACTTC. This sequence encodes CASSQDRRAYEQYF.

The chain is built from TRBV9 and TRBJ2-1, with 11 bases aligning to TRBD1. CDR3 length: 15 amino acids. After removal of 7 bases from V and 7 bases from J, the junction contained 10 bases not matched to a gene. CDR1 SGDLS and CDR2 YYNGEE come from the germline V gene. The CDR3 DNA follows: TGTGCCAGCGATTGGCTGGGGACAGGGGGAAATGAGCAGTTCTTC. It specifies CASDWLGTGGNEQFF. The variable domain in full, completed from reference TRBV9 and TRBJ2-1, reads DSGVTQTPKHLITATGQRVTLRCSPRSGDLSVYWYQQSLDQGLQFLIQYYNGEERAKGNILERFSAQQFPDLHSELNLSSLELGDSALYFCASDWLGTGGNEQFFGPGTRLTVL.

V usage is TRBV5-1 and J usage is TRBJ1-2; the D gene is possibly TRBD1 (6 bases). Germline V gives CDR1 SGHRS, CDR2 YFSETQ. V was cut by 3 bases and J by 0 bases, with 15 bases left in between. This CDR3 is built from 16 residues. CDR3 sequence: CASSSDRDTANYGYTF. In DNA, the CDR3 is TGCGCCAGCAGCTCGGACCGGGACACCGCTAACTATGGCTACACCTTC.

The chain is built from TRBV28 and TRBJ2-5, with a tentative D call TRBD2 (6 bases). V lost 3 bases and J 3 bases, leaving 8 bases between the germline ends. This CDR3 spans 13 amino acids. Germline lookup yields CDR1 MDHEN and CDR2 SYDVKM. The CDR3 loop is CASSFGGEETQYF. CDR3 bases: TGTGCCAGCAGTTTCGGGGGAGAAGAGACCCAGTACTTC.

V and J are TRBV4-2 and TRBJ2-3; D unclear. The CDR3 totals 13 residues. CDR1 is LGHNA and CDR2 is YNFKEQ in the germline V gene. Deletions cut 0 bases from V and 6 bases from J, with 7 bases between. The CDR3 bases are TGTGCCAGCAGCCAAGATTGGCGGGATACGCAGTATTTT. This sequence encodes CASSQDWRDTQYF.

V and J are TRBV28 and TRBJ2-7, with TRBD1 identical over 9 bases. Germline-derived CDR1 and CDR2 are MDHEN and SYDVKM. The V gene end was trimmed by 6 bases and the J gene end by 2 bases; junction bases not matched to a gene: 14. This CDR3 region has 17 residues. The CDR3 sequence: CASSSRWTGVPTYEQYF. CDR3 DNA sequence: TGTGCCAGCAGCAGCCGATGGACAGGGGTCCCCACCTACGAGCAGTACTTC. Supplemented by reference TRBV28 and TRBJ2-7, the full variable domain reads DVKVTQSSRYLVKRTGEKVFLECVQDMDHENMFWYRQDPGLGLRLIYFSYDVKMKEKGDIPEGYSVSREKKERFSLILESASTNQTSMYLCASSSRWTGVPTYEQYFGPGTRLTVT.

The chain uses TRBV5-6 and TRBJ1-1, with 9 bases fitting TRBD1. The V and J ends lost 0 bases and 4 bases, in that order; junction bases with no gene match: 13. This CDR3 spans 18 amino acids. Germline CDR1 reads SGHDT; CDR2 reads YYEEEE. The CDR3 sequence is CASSLVRDRAYLGTEAFF. As DNA, the CDR3 is TGTGCCAGCAGCTTGGTTCGGGACAGGGCGTATTTGGGCACTGAAGCTTTCTTT.

This chain joins TRBV6-5 and TRBJ2-3; 9 bases fit TRBD1. The CDR3 covers 15 residues. The ends lost 2 bases at V and 2 bases at J; junction bases unmatched: 2. CDR1 is MNHEY and CDR2 is SVGAGI in the germline V gene. The CDR3 DNA reads as TGTGCCAGCAGTTACGGGACAGGGCTCACAGATACGCAGTATTTT. Its protein product is CASSYGTGLTDTQYF.

V and J are TRBV28 and TRBJ1-3; D uncertain. Germline V lookup: CDR1 MDHEN, CDR2 SYDVKM. The V end was cut by 2 bases, the J end by 4 bases, with 18 bases between. The CDR3 is 17 amino acids. The CDR3 region is CASSLVLRGREGNTIYF. CDR3 nucleotides: TGTGCCAGCAGTTTAGTATTGCGTGGCCGGGAGGGAAACACCATATATTTT.

The chain joins TRBV19 to TRBJ2-1; D not resolved. The CDR3 length is 15 residues. CDR1 is LNHDA, CDR2 SQIVND, per germline (reference sequence). The V and J ends lost 5 bases and 6 bases respectively, with 17 bases between them. The CDR3 is CASSPQRLPPNEQFF. The CDR3 DNA reads TGTGCCAGTAGTCCCCAGAGGTTGCCACCCAATGAGCAGTTCTTC. Full variable domain (missing parts from reference TRBV19 and TRBJ2-1): DGGITQSPKYLFRKEGQNVTLSCEQNLNHDAMYWYRQDPGQGLRLIYYSQIVNDFQKGDIAEGYSVSREKKESFPLTVTSAQKNPTAFYLCASSPQRLPPNEQFFGPGTRLTVL.

The chain has TRBV7-2 and TRBJ2-7; tentative D call: TRBD2 (5 bases). Trimming took off 5 bases at V and 0 bases at J, with 17 bases between the two ends. The germline CDR1 and CDR2 sequences are SGHTA and FQGNSA. CDR3 length: 16 amino acids. CDR3 in amino acids: CASSISRTGSSYEQYF. CDR3 DNA: TGTGCCAGCAGCATCTCCAGGACGGGAAGCTCCTACGAGCAGTACTTC.

The chain combines TRBV6-6 with TRBJ1-1; no clear D. Looked up from germline, CDR1 is MNHNY and CDR2 is SVGAGI (reference sequence). The CDR3 is 12 residues long. V was pared by 7 bases and J by 0 bases, with 6 bases between. CDR3 protein: CASNSMNTEAFF. The CDR3, as DNA: TGTGCCAGCAACAGCATGAACACTGAAGCTTTCTTT.

The chain is built from TRBV7-9 and TRBJ1-1; 7 nucleotides agree with TRBD1. Germline loops: CDR1 SEHNR, CDR2 FQNEAQ (reference sequence). The CDR3 is 15 residues long. Trimming removed 6 bases from V and 1 base from J; junction bases left unmatched: 8. As DNA, the CDR3 is TGTGCCAGCAGGCGCGACAGGGTGGGGAACACTGAAGCTTTCTTT. Protein sequence: CASRRDRVGNTEAFF.

The chain recombines TRBV7-9 with TRBJ2-5, with 7 bases matching TRBD1. CDR1 and CDR2 from the germline V gene are SEHNR and FQNEAQ (reference sequence). The J segment lost 2 bases and the V segment lost 3 bases, leaving 3 bases of the junction unmatched. The CDR3 runs to 14 residues. CDR3: CASSFRTGQETQYF. The DNA of the CDR3 is TGTGCCAGCAGCTTCCGGACAGGACAAGAGACCCAGTACTTC.

The chain combines TRBV30 with TRBJ2-2; a weak D match, TRBD1 (6 bases). The CDR3 runs to 15 residues. Germline V gene lookup returns CDR1 GTSNPN and CDR2 SVGIG (reference sequence). V was cut by 2 bases and J by 5 bases, with 15 bases left in between. The CDR3 region is CAWSRAQGVTGELFF. The CDR3 DNA sequence: TGTGCCTGGAGTCGTGCACAGGGAGTTACCGGGGAGCTGTTTTTT.

The chain uses TRBV27 and TRBJ2-7; 10 bases fit TRBD2. The junction had 11 bases not matched to a gene; V was cut back by 6 bases and J by 9 bases. CDR3 length: 14 residues. In germline, CDR1 is MNHEY, CDR2 SMNVEV (reference sequence). CDR3 in DNA: TGTGCCAGCAGAAGCCTAGCGGGAGTAGTGCCGCAGTACTTC. Translated: CASRSLAGVVPQYF.